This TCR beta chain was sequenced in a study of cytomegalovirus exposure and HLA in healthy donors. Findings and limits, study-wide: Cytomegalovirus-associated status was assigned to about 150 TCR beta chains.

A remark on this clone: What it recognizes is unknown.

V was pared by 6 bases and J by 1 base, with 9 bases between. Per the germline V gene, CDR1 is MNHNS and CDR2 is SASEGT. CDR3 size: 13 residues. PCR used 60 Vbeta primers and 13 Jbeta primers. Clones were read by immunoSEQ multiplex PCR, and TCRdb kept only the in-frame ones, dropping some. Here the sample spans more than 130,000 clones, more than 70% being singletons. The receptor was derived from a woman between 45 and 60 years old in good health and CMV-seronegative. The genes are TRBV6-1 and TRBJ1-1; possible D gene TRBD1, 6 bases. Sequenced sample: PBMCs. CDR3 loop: CASSEGENTEAFF. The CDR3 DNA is TGTGCCAGCAGCGAGGGGGAGAACACTGAAGCTTTCTTT.